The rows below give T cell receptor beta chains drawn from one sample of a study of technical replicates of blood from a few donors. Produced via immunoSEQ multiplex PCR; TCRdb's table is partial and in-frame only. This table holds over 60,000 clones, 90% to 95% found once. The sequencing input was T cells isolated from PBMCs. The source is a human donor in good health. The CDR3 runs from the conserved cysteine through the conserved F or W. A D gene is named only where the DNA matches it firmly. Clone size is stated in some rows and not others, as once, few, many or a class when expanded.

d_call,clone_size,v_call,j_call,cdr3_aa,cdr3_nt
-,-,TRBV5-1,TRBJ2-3,CASSLDRESSTDTQYF,TGCGCCAGCAGCTTGGACAGGGAATCATCCACAGATACGCAGTATTTT
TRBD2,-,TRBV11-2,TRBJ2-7,CASSRTSGGSEQYF,TGTGCCAGCAGCCGGACTAGCGGGGGGAGTGAGCAGTACTTC
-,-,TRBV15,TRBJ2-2,CATSRTGTGELFF,TGTGCCACCAGCAGGACAGGCACCGGGGAGCTGTTTTTT
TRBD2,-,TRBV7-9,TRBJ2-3,CASSLGGRASDTQYF,TGTGCCAGCAGCTTAGGCGGGAGGGCCTCAGATACGCAGTATTTT
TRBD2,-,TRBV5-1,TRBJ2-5,CASSFGGGSSGETQYF,TGCGCCAGCAGCTTCGGCGGGGGGTCCTCTGGAGAGACCCAGTACTTC
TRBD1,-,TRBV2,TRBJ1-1,CAMTQGRTEAFF,TGTGCCATGACACAGGGGAGAACTGAAGCTTTCTTT
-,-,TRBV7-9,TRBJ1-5,CASSLGGEQGLIQPQHF,TGTGCCAGCAGCTTAGGGGGCGAACAAGGCCTCATTCAGCCCCAGCATTTT
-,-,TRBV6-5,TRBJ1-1,CASSYSLNTEAFF,TGTGCCAGCAGTTACTCTCTTAACACTGAAGCTTTCTTT
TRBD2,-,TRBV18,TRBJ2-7,CASSPSTTSGSSYEQYF,TGTGCCAGCTCACCATCTACTACTAGCGGGAGCTCCTACGAGCAGTACTTC
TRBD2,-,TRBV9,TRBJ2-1,CASSVVDGRAGQFF,TGTGCCAGCAGCGTAGTGGACGGGAGGGCCGGGCAGTTCTTC
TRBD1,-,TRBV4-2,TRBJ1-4,CASSPRTGLNEKLFF,TGTGCCAGCAGCCCCCGGACAGGACTCAATGAAAAACTGTTTTTT
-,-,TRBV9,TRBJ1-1,CASSEAGNEAFF,TGTGCCAGCAGCGAGGCAGGGAATGAAGCTTTCTTT
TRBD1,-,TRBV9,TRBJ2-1,CASSAGQGAYNEQFF,TGTGCCAGCAGCGCGGGACAGGGGGCCTACAATGAGCAGTTCTTC
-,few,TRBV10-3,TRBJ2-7,CAIEQAGEQYF,TGTGCCATCGAACAGGCTGGTGAGCAGTACTTC
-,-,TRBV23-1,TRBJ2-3,CASSQTTDRTDTQYF,TGCGCCAGCAGTCAGACCACAGATCGGACAGATACGCAGTATTTT
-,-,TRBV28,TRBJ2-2,CASSLNRPNTGELFF,TGTGCCAGCAGTTTAAACAGACCGAACACCGGGGAGCTGTTTTTT
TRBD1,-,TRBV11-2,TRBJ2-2,CASSLQGARTGELFF,TGTGCCAGCAGCCTTCAGGGGGCTAGAACCGGGGAGCTGTTTTTT
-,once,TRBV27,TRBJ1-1,CATRERNTEAFF,TGTGCCACGAGGGAGAGGAACACTGAAGCTTTCTTT
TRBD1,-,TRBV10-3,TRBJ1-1,CAIRVGQGGQTEAFF,TGTGCCATCAGGGTGGGACAGGGGGGCCAGACTGAAGCTTTCTTT
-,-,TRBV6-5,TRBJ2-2,CASSYNSGQNTGELFF,TGTGCCAGCAGTTACAATTCGGGACAGAACACCGGGGAGCTGTTTTTT
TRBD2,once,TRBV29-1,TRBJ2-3,CSVVAGVTDTQYF,TGCAGCGTTGTAGCGGGAGTGACAGATACGCAGTATTTT
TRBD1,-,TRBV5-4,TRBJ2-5,CASSIRDRVEETQYF,TGTGCCAGCAGCATTAGGGACAGGGTTGAGGAGACCCAGTACTTC
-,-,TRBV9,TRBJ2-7,CASSPTEIYEQYF,TGTGCCAGCAGCCCCACAGAGATCTACGAGCAGTACTTC
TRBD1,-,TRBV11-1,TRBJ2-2,CASRRQGNTGELFF,TGTGCCAGCAGACGACAGGGGAACACCGGGGAGCTGTTTTTT
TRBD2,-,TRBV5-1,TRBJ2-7,CASSGGTGTYEQYF,TGCGCCAGTTCGGGGGGGACGGGGACCTACGAGCAGTACTTC
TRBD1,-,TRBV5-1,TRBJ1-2,CASSLGDRDNYGYTF,TGCGCCAGCAGCTTGGGGGACAGAGATAACTATGGCTACACCTTC
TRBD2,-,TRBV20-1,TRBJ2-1,CSARLAYEQFF,TGCAGTGCGAGACTAGCCTATGAGCAGTTCTTC
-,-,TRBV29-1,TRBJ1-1,CSVEASGPEAFF,TGCAGCGTTGAAGCCTCGGGTCCTGAAGCTTTCTTT
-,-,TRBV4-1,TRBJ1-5,CASSLQPSDSSGQPQHF,TGCGCCAGCAGCCTACAACCCTCGGACAGCTCTGGTCAGCCCCAGCATTTT
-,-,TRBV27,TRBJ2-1,CASSLIQGYNEQFF,TGTGCCAGCAGTTTGATTCAGGGGTACAATGAGCAGTTCTTC
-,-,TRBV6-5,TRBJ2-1,CASRESSSYNEQFF,TGTGCCAGCAGGGAGTCGAGCTCCTACAATGAGCAGTTCTTC
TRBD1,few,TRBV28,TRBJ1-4,CASSSRTPSDREDEKLFF,TGTGCCAGCAGTTCGAGAACCCCATCTGACAGGGAAGATGAAAAACTGTTTTTT
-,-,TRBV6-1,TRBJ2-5,CASTRTGGEKTQYF,TGTGCCAGCACCCGAACGGGGGGCGAGAAGACCCAGTACTTC
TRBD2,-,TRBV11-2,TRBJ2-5,CASSFYPGLATETQYF,TGTGCCAGCAGCTTCTATCCGGGACTAGCCACAGAGACCCAGTACTTC
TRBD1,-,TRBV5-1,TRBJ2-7,CASSLGGAPGQGAYEQYF,TGCGCCAGCAGCTTGGGGGGGGCGCCGGGACAGGGGGCTTACGAGCAGTACTTC
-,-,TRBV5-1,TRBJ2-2,CASSQTPGMNTGELFF,TGCGCCAGCTCACAAACCCCAGGGATGAACACCGGGGAGCTGTTTTTT
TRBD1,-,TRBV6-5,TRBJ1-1,CASRSTGAMNTEAFF,TGTGCCAGCAGGTCTACAGGGGCCATGAACACTGAAGCTTTCTTT
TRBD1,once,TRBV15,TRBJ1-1,CATSITGRTGDEAFF,TGTGCCACCAGCATAACTGGTAGGACAGGGGATGAAGCTTTCTTT
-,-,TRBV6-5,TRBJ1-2,CASSMDRLYGYTF,TGTGCCAGCAGTATGGACAGACTCTATGGCTACACCTTC
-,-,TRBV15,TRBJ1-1,CATSTRHPEAFF,TGTGCCACCAGCACCAGACATCCTGAAGCTTTCTTT
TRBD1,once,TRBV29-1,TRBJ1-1,CSVVIGGLTEAFF,TGCAGCGTTGTAATAGGGGGCCTAACTGAAGCTTTCTTT
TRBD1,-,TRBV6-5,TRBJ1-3,CASSYSTGDSGNTIYF,TGTGCCAGCAGTTATTCCACAGGGGACTCTGGAAACACCATATATTTT
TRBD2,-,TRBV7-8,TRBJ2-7,CASSPSGRLSYEQYF,TGTGCCAGCAGTCCTAGCGGGAGACTGTCCTACGAGCAGTACTTC
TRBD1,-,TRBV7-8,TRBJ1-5,CASSSTRQGWLQPQHF,TGTGCCAGCAGCTCCACACGACAGGGGTGGCTTCAGCCCCAGCATTTT
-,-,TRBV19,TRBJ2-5,CASADGSAEKTQYF,TGTGCCAGTGCGGACGGATCAGCGGAAAAGACCCAGTACTTC
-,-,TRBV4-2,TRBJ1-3,CASSPYERNTIYF,TGTGCCAGCAGCCCGTACGAGAGAAACACCATATATTTT
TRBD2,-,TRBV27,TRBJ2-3,CASSLGSGRMADTQYF,TGTGCCAGCAGTTTGGGTAGCGGGAGAATGGCAGATACGCAGTATTTT
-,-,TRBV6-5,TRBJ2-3,CASSSPGHRTDTQYF,TGTGCCAGCAGTTCCCCGGGACACCGCACAGATACGCAGTATTTT
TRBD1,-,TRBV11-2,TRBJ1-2,CASSLASGGGNYGYTF,TGTGCCAGCAGCTTGGCCTCAGGGGGCGGGAACTATGGCTACACCTTC
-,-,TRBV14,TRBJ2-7,CASSPWTVKSSYEQYF,TGTGCCAGCAGCCCCTGGACAGTGAAGAGCTCCTACGAGCAGTACTTC
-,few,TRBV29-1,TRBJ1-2,CSVSGRYGYTF,TGCAGCGTATCGGGAAGATATGGCTACACCTTC
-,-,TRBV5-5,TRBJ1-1,CASSWQGANTEAFF,TGTGCCAGCAGCTGGCAGGGCGCGAACACTGAAGCTTTCTTT
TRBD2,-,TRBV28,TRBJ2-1,CASSPSSGGLYNEQFF,TGTGCCAGCAGCCCGTCTAGCGGGGGGCTTTACAATGAGCAGTTCTTC
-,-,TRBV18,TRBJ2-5,CASSPPNPYPEETQYF,TGTGCCAGCTCACCACCGAACCCATACCCGGAGGAGACCCAGTACTTC
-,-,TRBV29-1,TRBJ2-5,CSVGGAVQETQYF,TGCAGCGTAGGGGGGGCGGTCCAAGAGACCCAGTACTTC
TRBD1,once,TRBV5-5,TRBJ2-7,CASSNSGTGGSYEQYF,TGTGCCAGCAGCAATTCCGGGACAGGGGGTTCCTACGAGCAGTACTTC
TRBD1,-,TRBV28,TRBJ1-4,CASSWGQGNEKLFF,TGTGCCAGCAGCTGGGGACAGGGTAATGAAAAACTGTTTTTT
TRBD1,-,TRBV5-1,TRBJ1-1,CASSSSRTGVNTEAFF,TGCGCCAGCAGCTCCTCCCGCACAGGGGTGAACACTGAAGCTTTCTTT